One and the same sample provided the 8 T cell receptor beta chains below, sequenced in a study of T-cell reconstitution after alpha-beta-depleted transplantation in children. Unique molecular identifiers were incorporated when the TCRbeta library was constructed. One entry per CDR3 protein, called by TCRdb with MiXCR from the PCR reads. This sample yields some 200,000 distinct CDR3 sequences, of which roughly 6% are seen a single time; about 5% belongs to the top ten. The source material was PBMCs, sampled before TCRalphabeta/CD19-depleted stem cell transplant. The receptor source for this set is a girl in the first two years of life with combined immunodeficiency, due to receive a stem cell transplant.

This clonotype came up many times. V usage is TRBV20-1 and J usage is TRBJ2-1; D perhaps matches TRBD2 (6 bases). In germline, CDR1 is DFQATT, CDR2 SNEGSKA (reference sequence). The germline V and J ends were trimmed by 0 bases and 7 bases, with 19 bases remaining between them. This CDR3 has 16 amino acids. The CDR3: CSARDQAGPRPNEQFF. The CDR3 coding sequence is TGCAGTGCTAGAGATCAGGCGGGGCCCCGCCCAAATGAGCAGTTCTTC.

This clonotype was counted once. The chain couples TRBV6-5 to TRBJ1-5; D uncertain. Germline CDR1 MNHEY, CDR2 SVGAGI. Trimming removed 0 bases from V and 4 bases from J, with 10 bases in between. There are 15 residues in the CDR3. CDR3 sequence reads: CASSYSGWGNQPQHF. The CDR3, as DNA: TGTGCCAGCAGTTACTCCGGGTGGGGAAATCAGCCCCAGCATTTT.

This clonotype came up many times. The DNA for the CDR3 is TGCAGCGTGAGGGACAAAGATAGTGAAAAACTGTTTTTT. It encodes CSVRDKDSEKLFF. The gene calls are TRBV29-1 and TRBJ1-4; perhaps TRBD1 as D (6 bases). This CDR3 has 13 amino acids. The V end was cut by 6 bases, the J end by 7 bases, with 15 bases between. Germline lookup yields CDR1 SQVTM and CDR2 ANQGSEA.

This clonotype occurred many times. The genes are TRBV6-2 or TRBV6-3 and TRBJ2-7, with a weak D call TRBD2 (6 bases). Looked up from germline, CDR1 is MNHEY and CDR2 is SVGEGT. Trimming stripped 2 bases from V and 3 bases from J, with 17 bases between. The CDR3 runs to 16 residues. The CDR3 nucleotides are TGTGCCAGCAGTTACCGTACCGGATTGACTAGCTACGAGCAGTACTTC. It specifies CASSYRTGLTSYEQYF.

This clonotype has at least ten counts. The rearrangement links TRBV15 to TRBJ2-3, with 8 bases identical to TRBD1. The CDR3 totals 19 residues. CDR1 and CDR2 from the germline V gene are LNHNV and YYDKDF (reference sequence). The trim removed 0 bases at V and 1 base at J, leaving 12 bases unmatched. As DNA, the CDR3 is TGTGCCACCAGCAGAGAGTTCGGGACAGGTCCTGGGGGCACAGATACGCAGTATTTT. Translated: CATSREFGTGPGGTDTQYF.

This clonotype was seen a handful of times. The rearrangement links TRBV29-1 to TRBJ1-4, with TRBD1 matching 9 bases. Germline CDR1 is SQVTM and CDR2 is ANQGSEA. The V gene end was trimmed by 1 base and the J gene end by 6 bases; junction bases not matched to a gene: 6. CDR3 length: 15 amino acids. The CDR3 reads CSVEVAGTGYEKLFF. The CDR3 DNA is TGCAGCGTTGAAGTTGCCGGGACAGGGTATGAAAAACTGTTTTTT. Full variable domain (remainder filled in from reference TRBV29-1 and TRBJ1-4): SAVISQKPSRDICQRGTSLTIQCQVDSQVTMMFWYRQQPGQSLTLIATANQGSEATYESGFVIDKFPISRPNLTFSTLTVSNMSPEDSSIYLCSVEVAGTGYEKLFFGSGTQLSVL.

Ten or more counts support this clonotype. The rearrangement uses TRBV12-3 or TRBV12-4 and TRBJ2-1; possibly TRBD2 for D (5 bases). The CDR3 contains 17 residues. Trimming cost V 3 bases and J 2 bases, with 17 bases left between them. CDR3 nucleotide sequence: TGTGCCAGCAGTTTCCAACCCGGACTCGAGACCTACAATGAGCAGTTCTTC. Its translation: CASSFQPGLETYNEQFF.

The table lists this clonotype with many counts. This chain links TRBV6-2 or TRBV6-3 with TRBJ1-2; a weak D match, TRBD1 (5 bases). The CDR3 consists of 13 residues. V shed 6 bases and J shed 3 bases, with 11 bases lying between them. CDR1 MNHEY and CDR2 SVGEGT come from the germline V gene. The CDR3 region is CASRRWGDYGYTF. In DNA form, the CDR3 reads TGTGCCAGCAGAAGATGGGGGGACTATGGCTACACCTTC.